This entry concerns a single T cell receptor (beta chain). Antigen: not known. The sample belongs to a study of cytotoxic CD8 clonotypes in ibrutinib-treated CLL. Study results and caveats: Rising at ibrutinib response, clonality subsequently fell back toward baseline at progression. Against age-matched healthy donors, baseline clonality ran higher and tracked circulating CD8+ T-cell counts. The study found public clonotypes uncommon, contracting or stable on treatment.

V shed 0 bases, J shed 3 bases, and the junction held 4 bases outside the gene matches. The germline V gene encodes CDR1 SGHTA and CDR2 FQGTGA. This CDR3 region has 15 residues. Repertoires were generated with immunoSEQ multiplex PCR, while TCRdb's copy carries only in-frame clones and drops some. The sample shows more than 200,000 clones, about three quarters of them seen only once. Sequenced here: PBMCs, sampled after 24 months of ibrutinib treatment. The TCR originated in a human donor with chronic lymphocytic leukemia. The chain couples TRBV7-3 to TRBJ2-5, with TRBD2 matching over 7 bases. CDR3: CASSLTSLAEETQYF. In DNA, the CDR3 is TGTGCCAGCAGCTTAACGTCGCTAGCGGAAGAGACCCAGTACTTC.